The clone carrying this TCR beta chain occurred once. The sample belongs to a study of blood T cell repertoires in COVID-19. Here immunoSEQ multiplex PCR was the method, and the copy in TCRdb shows in-frame clones only, minus some. The sample has about 190,000 clones; roughly 80% are singletons. This CDR3 is 14 amino acids long. Germline V gene lookup returns CDR1 SNHLY and CDR2 FYNNEI. Unmatched junction bases numbered 5, after V lost 5 bases and J lost 7 bases. The V and J genes are TRBV2 and TRBJ1-1, with 12 bases that match TRBD1. The TCR comes from a man aged 55 to 69 with active or convalescent COVID-19. The material sequenced was peripheral blood. CDR3 in amino acids: CASSRDRGRGEAFF. The CDR3 nucleotides read TGTGCCAGCAGTCGGGACAGGGGGCGAGGTGAAGCTTTCTTT.